Listed here are 16 T cell receptor beta chains from one sample, sequenced in a study of blood T cell repertoires in COVID-19. Generated by immunoSEQ multiplex PCR, the TCRdb table keeps only in-frame clones and is missing some. The data contain 75,000 to 95,000 clones, 70% to 90% of them seen just once; the ten biggest clones take up around 18%. Sequencing input: peripheral blood. These receptors all stem from a woman in her fifties or sixties with COVID-19, enrolled during active disease.

The genes are TRBV11-3 and TRBJ1-1; 8 nucleotides align to TRBD1. CDR3 length: 16 amino acids. Germline CDR1 SGHNT, CDR2 YENEEA. The trim removed 5 bases at V and 1 base at J, leaving 9 bases unmatched. CDR3 sequence (DNA): TGTGCCAGCAGCCCCGGACAGGGTTTGGAGAACACTGAAGCTTTCTTT. Its translation is CASSPGQGLENTEAFF.

The J gene is TRBJ2-1, the V gene TRBV7-8; the D gene is possibly TRBD1 (6 bases). The V end was cut by 1 base, the J end by 6 bases, with 7 bases between. The CDR3 sequence is 13 residues long. Per germline, CDR1 SGHVS and CDR2 FQNEAQ. The CDR3 nucleotides are TGTGCCAGCAGCTTAGTCAGGGGCAATGAGCAGTTCTTC. Its translation is CASSLVRGNEQFF. The full variable domain, in which reference TRBV7-8 and TRBJ2-1 provide the parts outside the CDR3, is GAGVSQSPRYKVAKRGQDVALRCDPISGHVSLFWYQQALGQGPEFLTYFQNEAQLDKSGLPSDRFFAERPEGSVSTLKIQRTQQEDSAVYLCASSLVRGNEQFFGPGTRLTVL.

The CDR3 protein is CASSILAGGTDTQYF. The CDR3, as DNA: TGTGCCAGCAGCATCCTAGCGGGGGGCACAGATACGCAGTATTTT. The chain combines TRBV7-2 with TRBJ2-3, with 10 bases identical to TRBD2. With 5 bases clipped from V and 1 base from J, the junction kept 3 bases outside the gene matches. CDR1 and CDR2 from the germline V gene are SGHTA and FQGNSA. CDR3 length: 15 residues.

This clone appeared once. The rearrangement joins TRBV7-9 to TRBJ1-2, with D possibly being TRBD1 (5 bases). Trimming stripped 2 bases from V and 8 bases from J, with 9 bases between. The CDR3 has 12 residues. Germline lookup yields CDR1 SEHNR and CDR2 FQNEAQ (reference sequence). CDR3: CASSLQGQGYTF. The DNA for the CDR3 is TGTGCCAGCAGCTTACAGGGTCAGGGCTACACCTTC. Full variable domain (rest looked up from reference TRBV7-9 and TRBJ1-2): DTGVSQNPRHKITKRGQNVTFRCDPISEHNRLYWYRQTLGQGPEFLTYFQNEAQLEKSRLLSDRFSAERPKGSFSTLEIQRTEQGDSAMYLCASSLQGQGYTFGSGTRLTVV.

The chain recombines TRBV27 with TRBJ2-7; a possible D gene is TRBD2 (6 bases). In germline, CDR1 is MNHEY, CDR2 SMNVEV (reference sequence). Trimming took 6 bases from V and 1 from J, leaving 22 bases between them. The CDR3 runs to 17 residues. The DNA for the CDR3 is TGTGCCAGCAGCTTTCGGGGCGGGGAAATCCCTTCCTACGAGCAGTACTTC. Amino acids: CASSFRGGEIPSYEQYF.

The chain recombines TRBV15 with TRBJ2-6; D possibly corresponds to TRBD1 (6 bases). V lost 1 base and J lost 4, with 8 bases in between. This CDR3 is built from 15 residues. The germline gives CDR1 LNHNV, CDR2 YYDKDF (reference sequence). As DNA, the CDR3 is TGTGCCACCAGCAGAGGGGGGCTCGGGGCCAACGTCCTGACTTTC. This gives the protein CATSRGGLGANVLTF.

The chain recombines TRBV7-6 with TRBJ1-6; D is uncertain. The CDR3 has 16 residues. Trimming stripped 5 bases from V and 4 bases from J, with 15 bases between. CDR1 and CDR2 (germline): SGHVS, FNYEAQ. This CDR3 is CASSPGYLHYNSPLHF. The CDR3 nucleotides are TGTGCCAGCAGCCCCGGGTATCTACATTATAATTCACCCCTCCACTTT.

This chain joins TRBV7-2 and TRBJ1-4, with D perhaps TRBD1 (6 bases). Germline-derived CDR1 and CDR2 are SGHTA and FQGNSA. V shed 1 base and J shed 11 bases, with 23 bases lying between them. The CDR3 is made up of 17 amino acids. DNA of the CDR3: TGTGCCAGCAGCTTAGATGGTGCGGGGGCAGGAACCGGCAAACTGTTTTTT. It yields the protein CASSLDGAGAGTGKLFF.

This chain connects TRBV29-1 to TRBJ2-7, with D possibly matching TRBD1 (6 bases). There are 12 residues in the CDR3. The germline V gene has CDR1 SQVTM and CDR2 ANQGSEA. CDR3 in amino acids: CSRTRDIYEQYF. The DNA for the CDR3 is TGCAGTCGTACCCGGGACATCTACGAGCAGTACTTC.

The sample holds a few counts of this clone. The rearrangement joins TRBV2 to TRBJ1-5, with D possibly being TRBD1 (6 bases). With 4 bases removed from V and 5 bases from J, the gap between germline ends came to 12 bases. The length of the CDR3 is 14 residues. The germline V gene has CDR1 SNHLY and CDR2 FYNNEI. This CDR3 reads CASSGEGVHQPQHF. DNA of the CDR3: TGTGCCAGCAGTGGGGAGGGGGTCCATCAGCCCCAGCATTTT.

The CDR3: CAISGQGDQPQHF. The CDR3 DNA sequence: TGTGCCATCTCGGGACAGGGTGATCAGCCCCAGCATTTT. The rearrangement links TRBV10-3 to TRBJ1-5, with 9 positions matching TRBD1. The CDR3 totals 13 residues. Germline V gene data show CDR1 as ENHRY and CDR2 as SYGVKD. Unmatched junction bases numbered 4, after V lost 8 bases and J lost 5 bases.

The chain carries TRBV28 and TRBJ2-7, with 10 bases that match TRBD1. With V trimmed by 4 bases and J by 0 bases, 3 bases remained unmatched. Per germline, CDR1 MDHEN and CDR2 SYDVKM. CDR3 size: 15 residues. The CDR3 DNA reads TGTGCCAGCAGTTGGACAGGGGGAAACTCCTACGAGCAGTACTTC. It codes for CASSWTGGNSYEQYF.

V is TRBV27 and J is TRBJ1-1, with D possibly TRBD1 on 6 matching bases. The V gene's germline CDR1 is MNHEY and CDR2 SMNVEV (reference sequence). CDR3 length: 19 amino acids. With 5 bases removed from V and 0 bases from J, the gap between germline ends came to 25 bases. CDR3 region: CASSLGYFEGGQLNTEAFF. The CDR3 DNA sequence: TGTGCCAGCAGTCTCGGGTATTTTGAAGGAGGACAGTTGAACACTGAAGCTTTCTTT.

The chain uses TRBV6-1 and TRBJ2-5; 12 bases match TRBD2. The CDR3 is made up of 17 amino acids. The V segment lost 4 bases and the J segment 4 bases; nucleotides outside the gene matches: 10. CDR1 is MNHNS, CDR2 SASEGT, per germline. The CDR3 bases are TGTGCCAGCAGTGGAACCGGACTAGCGGGGTTCGGAGAGACCCAGTACTTC. Amino acid sequence: CASSGTGLAGFGETQYF.

The rearrangement uses TRBV20-1 and TRBJ1-1; D is possibly TRBD1 (5 bases). Per germline, CDR1 DFQATT and CDR2 SNEGSKA (reference sequence). V was cut by 3 bases and J by 5 bases, with 16 bases left in between. CDR3 length equals 14 residues. The CDR3: CSASPQGGRTEAFF. In DNA form, the CDR3 reads TGCAGTGCTAGTCCGCAGGGAGGTCGGACTGAAGCTTTCTTT.

This sequence joins TRBV3-1 (or the pseudogene TRBV3-2) and TRBJ2-1; 8 nucleotides agree with TRBD2. The trim removed 7 bases at V and 2 bases at J, leaving 4 bases unmatched. The length of the CDR3 is 14 residues. In germline, CDR1 is LGHDT, CDR2 YNNKEL (reference sequence). CDR3 nucleotides: TGTGCCAGCACCACTAGCGGTCCCTACAATGAGCAGTTCTTC. This encodes CASTTSGPYNEQFF.